The rows below give T cell receptor beta chains drawn from one sample of a study of cytotoxic CD8 clonotypes in ibrutinib-treated CLL. Sequencing used immunoSEQ multiplex PCR; TCRdb keeps in-frame clones, though not all of them. The sample comprises 50,000 or so clones, over 65% of which are singletons, and about 20% rests with the top ten. The starting material was PBMCs, obtained after 24 months of ibrutinib treatment. The receptor set was obtained from a human donor with chronic lymphocytic leukemia. Both conserved end residues are part of each CDR3. The order of the fields is J gene, D gene, V gene, clone size, CDR3 protein, CDR3 DNA. The D gene is left open where the match is weak. Not every row has a clone size; where given, it reads once, few, many or a size class.

j_gene: TRBJ2-3; d_gene: -; v_gene: TRBV13; abundance: -; CDR3aa: CASSPGTNTQYF; CDR3nt: TGTGCCAGCAGCCCCGGGACAAATACGCAGTATTTT
j_gene: TRBJ2-3; d_gene: -; v_gene: TRBV27; abundance: -; CDR3aa: CASTTSYTDTQYF; CDR3nt: TGTGCCAGCACCACGAGCTACACAGATACGCAGTATTTT
j_gene: TRBJ2-7; d_gene: -; v_gene: TRBV5-1; abundance: -; CDR3aa: CASSQGGQIYEQYF; CDR3nt: TGCGCCAGCAGCCAGGGGGGACAGATTTACGAGCAGTACTTC
j_gene: TRBJ2-3; d_gene: TRBD1; v_gene: TRBV29-1; abundance: -; CDR3aa: CSVRQGSTDTQYF; CDR3nt: TGCAGCGTTCGACAGGGGAGCACAGATACGCAGTATTTT
j_gene: TRBJ1-1; d_gene: TRBD1; v_gene: TRBV30; abundance: few; CDR3aa: CAWLKTGKNTEAFF; CDR3nt: TGTGCCTGGCTAAAGACAGGGAAGAACACTGAAGCTTTCTTT
j_gene: TRBJ2-1; d_gene: -; v_gene: TRBV29-1; abundance: -; CDR3aa: CSVAVIPNNEQFF; CDR3nt: TGCAGCGTTGCGGTGATACCTAACAATGAGCAGTTCTTC
j_gene: TRBJ1-3; d_gene: TRBD1; v_gene: TRBV19; abundance: -; CDR3aa: CASSILRTGVGNTIYF; CDR3nt: TGTGCCAGTAGTATCCTGAGGACAGGGGTCGGAAACACCATATATTTT
j_gene: TRBJ1-1; d_gene: -; v_gene: TRBV9; abundance: -; CDR3aa: CASSVDYDTEAFF; CDR3nt: TGTGCCAGCAGCGTAGACTATGACACTGAAGCTTTCTTT
j_gene: TRBJ2-2; d_gene: -; v_gene: TRBV30; abundance: -; CDR3aa: CAWSRAGTQRDTGELFF; CDR3nt: TGTGCCTGGAGCCGGGCCGGGACTCAGAGGGACACCGGGGAGCTGTTTTTT
j_gene: TRBJ1-4; d_gene: -; v_gene: TRBV10-2; abundance: -; CDR3aa: CASSENSFATNEKLFF; CDR3nt: TGCGCCAGCAGTGAGAACAGTTTTGCAACTAATGAAAAACTGTTTTTT
j_gene: TRBJ1-5; d_gene: -; v_gene: TRBV30; abundance: -; CDR3aa: CAWSVGVVGQPQHF; CDR3nt: TGTGCCTGGAGTGTAGGGGTTGTGGGCCAGCCCCAGCATTTT
j_gene: TRBJ1-4; d_gene: TRBD1; v_gene: TRBV7-2; abundance: -; CDR3aa: CASSFRTGSEKLFF; CDR3nt: TGTGCCAGCAGCTTCCGGACAGGGAGTGAAAAACTGTTTTTT
j_gene: TRBJ2-2; d_gene: TRBD2; v_gene: TRBV7-2; abundance: -; CDR3aa: CASRKIAGANLGELFF; CDR3nt: TGTGCCAGCCGAAAAATAGCGGGAGCCAATCTCGGGGAGCTGTTTTTT
j_gene: TRBJ1-1; d_gene: -; v_gene: TRBV5-6; abundance: -; CDR3aa: CASSYGLGDTEAFF; CDR3nt: TGTGCCAGCAGCTACGGACTGGGGGACACTGAAGCTTTCTTT
j_gene: TRBJ1-2; d_gene: TRBD1; v_gene: TRBV7-2; abundance: -; CDR3aa: CASSFEGARGYTF; CDR3nt: TGTGCCAGCAGCTTTGAGGGGGCTCGTGGCTACACCTTC
j_gene: TRBJ2-1; d_gene: -; v_gene: TRBV29-1; abundance: -; CDR3aa: CSVPPTGAAGYNEQFF; CDR3nt: TGCAGCGTTCCCCCAACGGGGGCCGCGGGTTACAATGAGCAGTTCTTC
j_gene: TRBJ1-4; d_gene: -; v_gene: TRBV30; abundance: -; CDR3aa: CAWSDISTNEKLFF; CDR3nt: TGTGCCTGGAGTGACATATCAACTAATGAAAAACTGTTTTTT
j_gene: TRBJ2-1; d_gene: TRBD1; v_gene: TRBV19; abundance: -; CDR3aa: CASSIGQGAPYNEQFF; CDR3nt: TGTGCCAGTAGTATAGGTCAGGGGGCCCCCTACAATGAGCAGTTCTTC
j_gene: TRBJ2-1; d_gene: -; v_gene: TRBV27; abundance: -; CDR3aa: CASSPGGYNEQFF; CDR3nt: TGTGCCAGCAGTCCCGGGGGTTACAATGAGCAGTTCTTC
j_gene: TRBJ2-5; d_gene: -; v_gene: TRBV27; abundance: -; CDR3aa: CASSLGYRETQYF; CDR3nt: TGTGCCAGCAGTTTGGGCTACCGAGAGACCCAGTACTTC
j_gene: TRBJ2-7; d_gene: TRBD1; v_gene: TRBV5-1; abundance: once; CDR3aa: CASSSQGTGAHEQYF; CDR3nt: TGCGCCAGCAGCTCCCAAGGGACAGGGGCCCACGAGCAGTACTTC
j_gene: TRBJ2-6; d_gene: TRBD1; v_gene: TRBV5-1; abundance: -; CDR3aa: CASSPRGTPPHSGANVLTF; CDR3nt: TGCGCCAGCAGCCCCAGGGGGACCCCGCCCCACTCTGGGGCCAACGTCCTGACTTTC
j_gene: TRBJ1-2; d_gene: TRBD1; v_gene: TRBV6-5; abundance: -; CDR3aa: CASSLQGNYGYTF; CDR3nt: TGTGCCAGCAGCCTACAGGGGAACTATGGCTACACCTTC
j_gene: TRBJ2-1; d_gene: -; v_gene: TRBV21-1; abundance: -; CDR3aa: CASSKLRVRGEQFF; CDR3nt: TGTGCCAGCAGCAAATTACGTGTTCGGGGAGAGCAGTTCTTC
j_gene: TRBJ1-1; d_gene: -; v_gene: TRBV6-5; abundance: -; CDR3aa: CASTPALGNTEAFF; CDR3nt: TGTGCCAGCACTCCCGCTTTGGGGAACACTGAAGCTTTCTTT
j_gene: TRBJ1-1; d_gene: -; v_gene: TRBV6-1; abundance: once; CDR3aa: CASSESRQTTEAFF; CDR3nt: TGTGCCAGCAGTGAATCGCGGCAGACCACTGAAGCTTTCTTT
j_gene: TRBJ2-7; d_gene: TRBD2; v_gene: TRBV5-4; abundance: -; CDR3aa: CASSLGTSGSREQYF; CDR3nt: TGTGCCAGCAGCTTGGGGACTAGCGGGAGTCGCGAGCAGTACTTC
j_gene: TRBJ2-7; d_gene: -; v_gene: TRBV12-5; abundance: few; CDR3aa: CASGTGTLSEQYF; CDR3nt: TGTGCTAGTGGGACCGGGACCTTGAGCGAGCAGTACTTC
j_gene: TRBJ1-1; d_gene: -; v_gene: TRBV19; abundance: -; CDR3aa: CASSIQVNTEAFF; CDR3nt: TGTGCCAGTAGTATTCAGGTCAACACTGAAGCTTTCTTT
j_gene: TRBJ1-5; d_gene: -; v_gene: TRBV7-9; abundance: -; CDR3aa: CASGTGNQPQHF; CDR3nt: TGTGCCAGCGGGACGGGCAATCAGCCCCAGCATTTT
j_gene: TRBJ1-5; d_gene: -; v_gene: TRBV28; abundance: -; CDR3aa: CASSLGAAGYSNQPQHF; CDR3nt: TGTGCCAGCAGTTTAGGGGCAGCCGGATATAGCAATCAGCCCCAGCATTTT
j_gene: TRBJ1-4; d_gene: TRBD1; v_gene: TRBV28; abundance: -; CDR3aa: CASYETGREEKLFF; CDR3nt: TGTGCCAGCTACGAGACAGGGAGAGAGGAAAAACTGTTTTTT
j_gene: TRBJ2-2; d_gene: TRBD1; v_gene: TRBV7-2; abundance: -; CDR3aa: CASSRRTGDGELFF; CDR3nt: TGTGCCAGCAGCCGTCGGACAGGGGACGGGGAGCTGTTTTTT
j_gene: TRBJ2-3; d_gene: TRBD2; v_gene: TRBV4-2; abundance: once; CDR3aa: CASSTGTSGTDTQYF; CDR3nt: TGTGCCAGCAGCACCGGGACTAGCGGCACAGATACGCAGTATTTT